This T cell receptor beta chain was recovered during a study of control samples from healthy donors and cancer patients. Assay used: immunoSEQ multiplex PCR; TCRdb lists only in-frame clones, some missing. The data hold about 55,000 clones, with around 90% observed a single time. The CDR3 is 14 amino acids. Germline CDR1 reads MNHNS; CDR2 reads SASEGT. Trimming stripped 0 bases from V and 5 bases from J, with 7 bases between. Sequencing used blood. The V gene is TRBV6-1, the J gene TRBJ2-2; no clear D gene. The source of this sequence is a man aged 45 to 65 in good health. For the CDR3, the DNA is TGTGCCAGCAGTGAAGCGCTTCGTACCGGGGAGCTGTTTTTT. Translating it yields CASSEALRTGELFF.